What follows describes a single TCR beta chain. Its antigen is as yet unknown. These data are taken from a study of T-cell memory formation after mild COVID-19. V was trimmed by 1 base and J by 9 bases, leaving 5 bases between them. Germline loops: CDR1 SGHTA, CDR2 FQGNSA. The CDR3 has 11 residues. Study-level results: Memory from before infection featured some responding clones, which suggests cross-reactive memory joined. A second wave expanding day 15 to 37 was CD4+-biased; contracting clones were balanced. Clones from the second wave (peaking day 37) had unconfirmed SARS-CoV-2 specificity.

5'RACE with constant-segment primers yielded barcoded, UMI-tagged TCR alpha and TCR beta cDNA libraries. TCRdb reprocessed the 5' RACE reads via MiXCR and lists one record per CDR3 protein. Of roughly 42,000 distinct CDR3 sequences in the sample, under 7.5% were seen once. This clonotype was sampled from a man younger than 30 who had mild COVID-19 (a few samples of this study predate the infection). Cell type and time point are not known. Material for sequencing was PBMCs or a T cell subset sorted from them (not recorded which). V and J are TRBV7-2 and TRBJ2-3, with no clear D. The CDR3 reads CASSLGLTQYF. The CDR3 DNA follows: TGTGCCAGCAGCTTAGGTCTAACGCAGTATTTT. Using reference TRBV7-2 and TRBJ2-3 for the parts outside the CDR3, the full variable domain is GAGVSQSPSNKVTEKGKDVELRCDPISGHTALYWYRQSLGQGLEFLIYFQGNSAPDKSGLPSDRFSAERTGGSVSTLTIQRTQQEDSAVYLCASSLGLTQYFGPGTRLTVL.